This TCR beta chain was sequenced in a study of cytomegalovirus exposure and HLA in healthy donors. CDR1 is SGHAT and CDR2 is FQNNGV in the germline V gene. This CDR3 comprises 17 residues. With V trimmed by 5 bases and J by 3 bases, 11 bases remained unmatched. Repertoires were generated with immunoSEQ multiplex PCR, while TCRdb's copy carries only in-frame clones and drops some. The repertoire has roughly 82,000 clones, 90% to 95% of them found once; the top ten carry approximately 0.69%. This clone was recorded once. Sequenced input: PBMCs. The gene calls are TRBV11-2 and TRBJ2-7, with TRBD2 matching over 12 bases. This TCR was sampled from a man aged 18 to 29 in good health and CMV-seronegative. CDR3 sequence (DNA): TGTGCCAGCAGCCCCGGACTAGCGGGACTCACCCTCTACGAGCAGTACTTC. It codes for CASSPGLAGLTLYEQYF. The whole variable domain, remainder taken from reference TRBV11-2 and TRBJ2-7, is EAGVAQSPRYKIIEKRQSVAFWCNPISGHATLYWYQQILGQGPKLLIQFQNNGVVDDSQLPKDRFSAERLKGVDSTLKIQPAKLEDSAVYLCASSPGLAGLTLYEQYFGPGTRLTVT.